This T cell receptor beta chain was profiled in a study of T cells after yellow fever vaccination (dated by TCRdb to between 2019 and 2020). Regarding the research as a whole: The SMART-Seq v4 Ultra Low Input RNA kit was used to prepare libraries from fractions with low cell numbers. Bulk PBMC replicates and cell subsets were isolated from blood drawn at multiple timepoints before and after both primary and secondary immunization. To follow T-cell clones before and after primary and booster YFV17D yellow fever vaccination, bulk TCR alpha and beta repertoires were sequenced over time. Two healthy male donors made up the cohort, one aged 18 to 30 years and the other aged 30 to 40 years.

Unmatched junction bases come to 8, with V trimmed by 5 bases and J by 9 bases. The germline V gene gives CDR1 as SGHTA and CDR2 as FQGNSA. Taken from cysteine to phenylalanine, the CDR3 has 13 residues. Just the 39-base CDR3 DNA is kept, in frame starting at base 1. This specimen's treatment or condition label, per the study, means: live attenuated yellow fever vaccine strain. At each blood-draw timepoint, two biological replicates of bulk PBMCs were obtained. PBMCs were isolated from peripheral blood using a standard Ficoll-Paque protocol. TriZol was used to extract RNA from bulk PBMCs, from CD4 and CD8 fractions, and from dextramer-positive and dextramer-negative fractions. The full study reports these points: Computational filtering was needed because FACS-sorted repertoires could contain abundant contaminating clonotypes from the bulk population. Because the study included only a couple of donors, the extent to which the findings can be generalized is limited. A small fraction of clonotypes showed up in both the CD4 and CD8 compartments, probably as a result of convergent recombination. Most clones expanded after primary vaccination (96% of CD4 and around nine tenths of CD8) were re-detected after the booster, suggesting that broad memory maintenance occurred. The secondary T-cell response was weaker than the primary response but faster, peaking on day 5 instead of day 15.

Sequencing used an Illumina NovaSeq 6000. TCR cDNA was made using 5'RACE template switching, a step that added a universal primer site and unique molecular identifiers. Priming of cDNA synthesis was performed from both the TCR alpha and TCR beta constant segments. Libraries were amplified in two PCR steps, with sample barcodes and sequencing adapters added in the second step. Sequencing of libraries was done on Illumina HiSeq 2500 (2x100 bp) or NovaSeq (2x150 bp). The paper's processing steps were these. MIGEC was used to demultiplex reads and collapse the reads into UMI consensus sequences, and MiXCR was used for V(D)J alignment. Vaccine-responding clonotypes were identified with edgeR using replicate PBMC samples, with FDR below 0.01 and a log2 fold change above 5 up to day 15 being required. CD4 or CD8 identity was assigned to each bulk clonotype according to whether the clonotype was present at higher abundance in the sequenced CD4 repertoire or the sequenced CD8 repertoire. The public sequencing data were trimmed at Q25 with fastp and processed into clonotypes with MiXCR by TCRdb, which kept only in-frame beta chains. Each entry is one CDR3 protein sequence, shown with its most common DNA and genes. None of the V and J calls come from the authors' own analysis; TCRdb made them. The sample table holds about 250,000 distinct CDR3 sequences, of which roughly 4% were seen once. Of the sample, around a fifth is held by the ten largest clones.

This clonotype was counted many times. It lacks a known antigen. Within one base of it there is no much larger clone, and no base qualities were kept. The sequenced sample was PBMCs, obtained 15 days after the yellow fever booster vaccination. This clonotype originated in a man in his late teens or twenties who received the YFV17D yellow fever vaccine. This receptor chain uses TRBV7-2 and TRBJ2-3, and TRBD1 aligns with 7 junction nucleotides. In nucleotides, the sequence is TGTGCCAGCAGCCCCAAGCAGGGGGAGACGCAGTATTTT. It specifies CASSPKQGETQYF.